This entry features one T cell receptor (beta chain) sequence. Its matching antigen is unknown. Primers: 60 Vbeta forward and 13 Jbeta reverse. In the original analysis: Unique TCR beta chains totaled about 78 million in a later count, with roughly 11 million of them shared. The protocol was immunoSEQ multiplex PCR, while the TCRdb copy is restricted to in-frame clones and leaves out a portion. V and J calls and clone size follow that table, whereas D and trimming were derived from the DNA. The data show roughly 140,000 clones, over 75% seen once. This CDR3 region has 14 residues. The V gene end was trimmed by 4 bases and the J gene end by 5 bases; junction bases not matched to a gene: 4. The germline V gene has CDR1 SGHVS and CDR2 FQNEAQ. The data stem from a study of cytomegalovirus exposure and HLA in healthy donors. Study-level information: Just over 80% of 300 to 450 genotyped donors fell in the Caucasian-associated ancestry cluster.

Study findings and constraints: No immune exposure information besides CMV serostatus was available. TCR beta chain V- and J-gene trimming was linked, in a later analysis, to a missense variant in DCLRE1C.

The sequence was collected from a man aged 30-40 years in good health and CMV-seropositive. Input material: PBMCs. The chain recombines TRBV7-8 with TRBJ2-5; 10 bases line up with TRBD2. As DNA, the CDR3 is TGTGCCAGCAGCTCTAGTAGCGGGGGGGAGACCCAGTACTTC. Translation: CASSSSSGGETQYF.